The T cell receptor (beta chain) described here comes from a study of cytomegalovirus exposure and HLA in healthy donors. For the study at large: Roughly 80 million unique TCRs from HLA-typed donors were held in an early data release. Study-wide findings and caveats: Some V segments, TRBV6-2 and TRBV6-3 among them, were indistinguishable and were therefore excluded.

Germline values: CDR1 SGHVS, CDR2 FNYEAQ. The trim removed 2 bases at V and 0 bases at J, leaving 12 bases unmatched. CDR3 length: 19 residues. As regards this clone: Its antigen is not identified.

The PCR was carried out with 60 Vbeta primers and 13 Jbeta primers. Sequenced by immunoSEQ multiplex PCR; TCRdb stores in-frame clones only, minus some. The sample has about 67,000 clones, over 75% seen once. The specimen sequenced was PBMCs. The V call is TRBV7-6, the J call TRBJ2-7; 11 bases agree with TRBD2. The sequence derives from a woman aged 25 to 39 in good health and CMV-seropositive. CDR3 sequence (DNA): TGTGCCAGCAGCTTAACTCCTAGCGGGAGGTCGAGAATCTCCTACGAGCAGTACTTC. This translates into CASSLTPSGRSRISYEQYF.